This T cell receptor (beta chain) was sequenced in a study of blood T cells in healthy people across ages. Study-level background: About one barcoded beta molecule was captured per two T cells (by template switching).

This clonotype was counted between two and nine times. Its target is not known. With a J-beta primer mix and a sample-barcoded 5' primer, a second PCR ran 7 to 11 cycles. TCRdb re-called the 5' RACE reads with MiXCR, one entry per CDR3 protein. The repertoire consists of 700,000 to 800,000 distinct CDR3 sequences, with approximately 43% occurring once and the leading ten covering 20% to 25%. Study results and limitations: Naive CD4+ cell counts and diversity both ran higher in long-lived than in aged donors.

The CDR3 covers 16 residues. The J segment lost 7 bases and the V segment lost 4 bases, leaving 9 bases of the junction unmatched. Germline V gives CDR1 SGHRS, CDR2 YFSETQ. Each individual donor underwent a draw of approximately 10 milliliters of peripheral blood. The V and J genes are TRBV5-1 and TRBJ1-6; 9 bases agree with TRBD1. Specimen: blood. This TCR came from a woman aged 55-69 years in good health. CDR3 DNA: TGCGCCAGCAGCCCCGACGGGACAGGGTACAATTCACCCCTCCACTTT. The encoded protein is CASSPDGTGYNSPLHF.